The present entry profiles one T cell receptor beta chain with its context. This sample is part of a study of blood T cell repertoires in COVID-19. On the study more broadly: Acute and convalescent COVID-19 specimens originated in the United States, Italy and Spain. Nucleic acid was either cDNA or gDNA, and it came from T cells, B-cell-depleted T cells, or PBMCs.

Methods used by the authors: It was from reference gene primer amplification that nucleated cell counts were estimated. Produced via immunoSEQ multiplex PCR; TCRdb's table is partial and in-frame only. The DNA was the basis for D and trimming; V, J and clone size are from that table. This table has about 62,000 clones, roughly 90% appearing once. The V gene's germline CDR1 is LGHDT and CDR2 YNNKEL (reference sequence). The V gene end was trimmed by 8 bases and the J gene end by 6 bases; junction bases not matched to a gene: 9. This CDR3 has 13 amino acids. Source material: peripheral blood. The chain couples TRBV3-1 (or the pseudogene TRBV3-2) to TRBJ2-7, with 8 bases matching TRBD2. The sequence came from a human donor in a cohort sampled during active COVID-19. For the CDR3, the DNA is TGTGCCAGCCGGGGCGGGGGGCGCACCGAGCAGTACTTC. Protein product: CASRGGGRTEQYF.